This T cell receptor beta chain was documented in a study of tumour-infiltrating T cells in Burkitt lymphoma. Study-level information: Productive clonality predicted overall and progression-free survival.

The assay was immunoSEQ multiplex PCR, and TCRdb's table has in-frame clones only and misses some. The repertoire holds some 5,900 clones, with 15% to 20% as singletons. The receptor comes from a human donor with diffuse large B-cell lymphoma. The material sequenced was tumor tissue.

The CDR3 loop reads CASSFGLAVYEQYF. The CDR3 DNA reads as TGCGCCAGCAGCTTTGGACTAGCGGTTTACGAGCAGTACTTC. The chain recombines TRBV5-1 with TRBJ2-7, with 10 nucleotides matching TRBD2. There are 14 residues in the CDR3. The V gene end was trimmed by 2 bases and the J gene end by 4 bases; junction bases not matched to a gene: 3. Germline assignment: CDR1 SGHRS and CDR2 YFSETQ.